The next 24 T cell receptor beta chains were all read from a single sample in a study of blood T cells in healthy people across ages. Then a second PCR, running about 6 to 11 cycles, was carried out with a sample-barcoded 5' primer and a J-beta primer mix. TCRdb reprocessed the 5' RACE reads with MiXCR, giving one entry per CDR3 protein. Here the sample spans hundreds of thousands of distinct CDR3 sequences, 40% to 55% being singletons. Sequencing used blood. These receptors originate from a man aged 80 or over in good health.

This sequence joins TRBV6-2 or TRBV6-3 and TRBJ2-4; maybe TRBD1 (7 bases). Gene TRBJ2-7 matches the end of the DNA better, so the J call may be wrong. This CDR3 has 16 residues. Germline values: CDR1 MNHEY, CDR2 SVGEGT. The CDR3 reads CASSSGGGLSIHEQYF. The CDR3 DNA reads TGTGCCAGCAGTTCCGGAGGGGGCCTTAGCATCCACGAGCAGTACTTC.

This clonotype was counted only a few times. V gene TRBV7-2 combines with J gene TRBJ2-7; possibly TRBD1 for D (5 bases). This CDR3 spans 15 amino acids. Trimming removed 1 base from V and 2 bases from J, with 12 bases in between. CDR1 is SGHTA, CDR2 FQGNSA, per germline. CDR3 in DNA: TGTGCCAGCAGCTTAGATGGCAGGGCAGCCTACGAGCAGTACTTC. Encoded protein: CASSLDGRAAYEQYF.

The rearrangement joins TRBV5-1 to TRBJ2-5, with TRBD1 as a possible D gene (6 bases). Germline CDR1 reads SGHRS; CDR2 reads YFSETQ. The CDR3 totals 15 residues. The ends were cut back, 4 bases at V and 2 bases at J, with 15 bases in the middle. The CDR3 DNA reads as TGCGCCAGCAGCCCCGTGGACAGTCATCAAGAGACCCAGTACTTC. Its protein is CASSPVDSHQETQYF. Full variable domain (missing parts from reference TRBV5-1 and TRBJ2-5): KAGVTQTPRYLIKTRGQQVTLSCSPISGHRSVSWYQQTPGQGLQFLFEYFSETQRNKGNFPGRFSGRQFSNSRSEMNVSTLELGDSALYLCASSPVDSHQETQYFGPGTRLLVL.

V is TRBV4-3 and J is TRBJ2-3; possibly TRBD1 or TRBD2 for D (7 bases each). CDR1 LGHNA and CDR2 YSLEER come from the germline V gene. The CDR3 runs 21 residues. Trimming cost V 3 bases and J 2 bases, with 30 bases left between them. The CDR3 region has the DNA TGCGCCAGCAGCCACTGGGGTTTGGCGGGAGAGAGGGGGCCCAACACAGATACGCAGTATTTT. Its translation: CASSHWGLAGERGPNTDTQYF.

This clonotype was found a few times. V is TRBV20-1 and J is TRBJ2-5; D call uncertain. V lost 8 bases, J lost 5 bases, and 24 bases lay in between. The CDR3 spans 15 residues. Germline CDR1 reads DFQATT; CDR2 reads SNEGSKA (reference sequence). Written as DNA, the CDR3 is TGCAGTCCGATCGGGTCCCCGCAGGAATCTGAGACCCAGTACTTC. Protein product: CSPIGSPQESETQYF.

The sample holds many counts of this clonotype. The chain is built from TRBV20-1 and TRBJ2-5, with 8 bases identical to TRBD2. Germline V gene data show CDR1 as DFQATT and CDR2 as SNEGSKA (reference sequence). V lost 7 bases, J lost 3 bases, and 7 bases stayed unmatched. CDR3 length: 13 residues. The CDR3 region has the DNA TGCAGTGGAAAGGATAGCGGGAAAGAGACCCAGTACTTC. It yields the protein CSGKDSGKETQYF.

This clonotype has a handful of counts. The rearrangement links TRBV4-1 to TRBJ1-1; 7 bases fit TRBD1. V dropped 1 base and J dropped 1; count of bases not matched to a gene: 3. Per germline, CDR1 MGHRA and CDR2 YSYEKL. The CDR3 runs 15 residues. The CDR3 sequence: CASSQVWTGNTEAFF. The CDR3, as DNA: TGCGCCAGCAGCCAAGTATGGACAGGGAACACTGAAGCTTTCTTT.

This chain uses TRBV5-1 with TRBJ2-1; 10 bases match TRBD1. The CDR3 totals 15 residues. V lost 6 bases to trimming and J lost 3 bases; unmatched junction nucleotides: 6. Germline CDR1 reads SGHRS; CDR2 reads YFSETQ. The CDR3 loop reads CASTERTGGYNEQFF. The CDR3 DNA follows: TGCGCCAGCACCGAACGGACAGGGGGCTACAATGAGCAGTTCTTC.

The chain uses TRBV6-1 and TRBJ2-2; D is possibly TRBD2 (5 bases). Trimming took 8 bases from V and 0 from J, leaving 25 bases between them. CDR3 length: 19 amino acids. The germline gives CDR1 MNHNS, CDR2 SASEGT. The CDR3: CASRRTGVATKTNTGELFF. In DNA, the CDR3 is TGTGCCAGCCGACGGACTGGAGTAGCTACAAAAACGAACACCGGGGAGCTGTTTTTT.

The chain has TRBV20-1 and TRBJ2-5, with D unclear. Germline values: CDR1 DFQATT, CDR2 SNEGSKA (reference sequence). There are 12 residues in the CDR3. Trimming shortened V by 3 bases and J by 11 bases, and 16 bases separated the two germline ends. This CDR3 reads CSARFLSNEQYF. The DNA for the CDR3 is TGCAGTGCTAGGTTCCTTAGCAATGAGCAGTACTTC.

The chain combines TRBV27 with TRBJ1-1, with TRBD1 matching over 8 bases. The CDR3 contains 17 residues. V lost 3 bases, J lost 4 bases, and 13 bases stayed unmatched. CDR1 and CDR2 (germline): MNHEY, SMNVEV (reference sequence). The CDR3, as DNA: TGTGCCAGCAGTTTTTGGGCAGGGGGCGATCCCCCCACTGAAGCTTTCTTT. This encodes CASSFWAGGDPPTEAFF.

The J gene is TRBJ1-1, the V gene TRBV5-6; D call uncertain. The CDR3 has 12 amino acids. Deletions cut 0 bases from V and 6 bases from J, with 6 bases between. The germline V gene encodes CDR1 SGHDT and CDR2 YYEEEE. CDR3 region: CASSLVGPEAFF. The CDR3 nucleotides are TGTGCCAGCAGCTTGGTTGGGCCTGAAGCTTTCTTT.

This clonotype was seen more than once but under ten times. The chain couples TRBV20-1 to TRBJ2-1; 7 bases align to TRBD2. CDR3 size: 14 residues. The germline gives CDR1 DFQATT, CDR2 SNEGSKA (reference sequence). Trimming cost V 5 bases and J 4 bases; bases outside gene matches: 8. CDR3 sequence: CSALTSDPYNEQFF. In DNA, the CDR3 is TGCAGTGCTCTAACTAGCGACCCATACAATGAGCAGTTCTTC.

This clonotype was seen many times. CDR3 bases: TGCGCCAGCAGCTCGACAGGCCCACTAGCCAAAAACATTCAGTACTTC. The encoded protein is CASSSTGPLAKNIQYF. The V call is TRBV5-1, the J call TRBJ2-4; TRBD1 is a possible D gene (6 bases). The CDR3 runs 16 residues. The germline CDR1 and CDR2 sequences are SGHRS and YFSETQ. V dropped 3 bases and J dropped 0 bases, with 13 bases sitting between them.

This clonotype was detected a few times. The chain combines TRBV29-1 with TRBJ2-1; D is possibly TRBD1 (6 bases). The germline CDR1 and CDR2 sequences are SQVTM and ANQGSEA. The CDR3 loop spans 16 amino acids. With 3 bases removed from V and 9 bases from J, the gap between germline ends came to 24 bases. The chain's CDR3 is CSVEGTPEGQDSEQFF. Written as DNA, the CDR3 is TGCAGCGTTGAGGGGACCCCTGAGGGACAAGACTCTGAGCAGTTCTTC.

The V gene is TRBV29-1, the J gene TRBJ2-5, with D perhaps matching TRBD1 (6 bases). The J call is uncertain, as TRBJ2-7 better fits the DNA end. The germline CDR1 and CDR2 sequences are SQVTM and ANQGSEA. There are 11 residues in the CDR3. This CDR3 reads CSVWTANEQYF. CDR3 DNA: TGCAGCGTTTGGACAGCCAACGAGCAGTACTTC.

This clonotype was seen just once. The chain combines TRBV19 with TRBJ2-1; D unresolved. The length of the CDR3 is 14 residues. V was trimmed by 5 bases and J by 4 bases, leaving 12 bases between them. In germline, CDR1 is LNHDA, CDR2 SQIVND (reference sequence). The CDR3 protein is CASSPLSEYNEQFF. The CDR3 region has the DNA TGTGCCAGTAGTCCTCTTTCCGAGTACAATGAGCAGTTCTTC. Looking up the rest from reference TRBV19 and TRBJ2-1 gives the full variable domain: DGGITQSPKYLFRKEGQNVTLSCEQNLNHDAMYWYRQDPGQGLRLIYYSQIVNDFQKGDIAEGYSVSREKKESFPLTVTSAQKNPTAFYLCASSPLSEYNEQFFGPGTRLTVL.

The V call is TRBV12-3 or TRBV12-4, the J call TRBJ2-7, with 7 nucleotides matching TRBD1. The V and J ends lost 6 bases and 4 bases, in that order; junction bases with no gene match: 9. The CDR3 extends over 14 amino acids. As DNA, the CDR3 is TGTGCCAGCAGCACAGGGGACGCACGATACGAGCAGTACTTC. This codes for CASSTGDARYEQYF.

The chain has TRBV5-1 and TRBJ1-2; 7 bases map to TRBD1. The CDR3 has 13 residues. V was pared by 4 bases and J by 3 bases, with 3 bases of the junction left unmatched. Germline V CDR1 and CDR2: SGHRS, YFSETQ. CDR3 nucleotides: TGCGCCAGCAGCCGAGGGACAGACTATGGCTACACCTTC. It specifies CASSRGTDYGYTF.

This chain connects TRBV7-2 to TRBJ2-3; 13 bases map to TRBD2. CDR1 SGHTA and CDR2 FQGNSA come from the germline V gene. This CDR3 region has 15 residues. The junction had 1 base not matched to a gene; V was cut back by 4 bases and J by 3 bases. The CDR3 sequence: CASSWTSGRTDTQYF. The CDR3 DNA reads as TGTGCCAGCAGCTGGACTAGCGGGAGAACAGATACGCAGTATTTT.

There are a few counts of this clonotype. The chain is built from TRBV5-1 and TRBJ2-7; 8 nucleotides line up with TRBD2. The CDR3 sequence is 16 residues long. Germline V lookup: CDR1 SGHRS, CDR2 YFSETQ. J lost 8 bases, V lost 0 bases, and 13 bases had no gene match. The DNA for the CDR3 is TGCGCCAGCAGCTTGGGGGGCACTAGCGGAAATCCGAAGCAGTACTTC. This gives the protein CASSLGGTSGNPKQYF.

This clonotype was seen once. The chain links TRBV6-5 to TRBJ2-1, with TRBD1 as a possible D gene (5 bases). From germline, CDR1 is MNHEY and CDR2 SVGAGI. The V end was cut by 5 bases, the J end by 7 bases, with 12 bases between. The CDR3 has 13 amino acids. The CDR3 nucleotides read TGTGCCAGCAGTGACGACAGATGGAATGAGCAGTTCTTC. Residues: CASSDDRWNEQFF.

The genes are TRBV10-3 and TRBJ2-5, with unresolved D. Per germline, CDR1 ENHRY and CDR2 SYGVKD. This CDR3 comprises 12 residues. The V and J ends lost 0 bases and 7 bases respectively, with 6 bases between them. The CDR3 coding sequence is TGTGCCATCAGTGAGTCAGCGATGACCCAGTACTTC. Its translation is CAISESAMTQYF.

This clonotype was seen a few times. The chain joins TRBV29-1 to TRBJ2-3; a weak D match, TRBD2 (5 bases). The CDR3 loop spans 13 amino acids. Germline CDR1 and CDR2: SQVTM and ANQGSEA. V was trimmed by 4 bases and J by 5 bases, leaving 13 bases between them. The CDR3 region is CSVAGPGGDTQYF. DNA for the CDR3: TGCAGCGTTGCCGGACCTGGAGGAGATACGCAGTATTTT.